This TCR beta chain was profiled in a study of blood T cell repertoires in COVID-19. V was clipped by 5 bases and J by 12 bases; unmatched bases: 16. The CDR3 covers 16 residues. Germline values: CDR1 SGHTA, CDR2 FQGNSA. Produced via immunoSEQ multiplex PCR; TCRdb's table is partial and in-frame only. The table has more than 95,000 clones, around nine tenths seen once. The TCR comes from a human donor in a cohort sampled during active COVID-19. V and J are TRBV7-2 and TRBJ1-6, with 7 bases identical to TRBD1. Source material: peripheral blood. The CDR3 spells CASSKPGQTSFLPLHF. The CDR3 nucleotides read TGTGCCAGCAGCAAACCGGGACAGACTTCGTTCTTACCCCTCCACTTT.